The clone carrying this TCR beta chain was found once. Its antigen is currently unknown. The data stem from a study of shared clonotypes between healthy human individuals. Turning to the study itself: CD4 naive and memory got three plates each, CD8 naive two, CD8 memory one. General observations from the study: Against clonotypes common to all four donors, non-shared ones had lower generation probabilities.

Samples underwent the assay at deep level. TCRdb's copy holds only in-frame clones and misses some; the assay was immunoSEQ multiplex PCR. The table shows roughly 2,500,000 clones, with roughly 93% occurring only once. The CDR3 is 15 amino acids. Germline lookup yields CDR1 SGHTA and CDR2 FQGNSA. The V gene end was trimmed by 5 bases and the J gene end by 3 bases; junction bases not matched to a gene: 6. The receptor comes from a man aged 18 to 30 in good health. Some clones in this sample may be carry-over from other donors' samples. The rearrangement links TRBV7-2 to TRBJ1-5; TRBD1 aligns across 8 bases. The sequenced sample was naive CD4+ T cells from PBMCs. Subset meaning: CD45RA+ positively selected. The CDR3 is CASSPGQGDNQPQHF. CDR3 bases: TGTGCCAGCAGCCCTGGACAGGGTGACAATCAGCCCCAGCATTTT.